The 8 T cell receptor beta chains below all came from one sample that was sequenced in a study of OX40 agonist ivuxolimab in advanced cancers. Using immunoSEQ multiplex PCR, the repertoire was profiled, and TCRdb retains in-frame clones only, with some absent. The sample consists of 37,000 or so clones, about 72% of them appearing once. The sequencing used CD4+ or CD8+ T cells sorted from blood, collected in a trial of the OX40 agonist ivuxolimab. Receptors originate from an adult with an advanced solid tumor such as melanoma, head and neck, liver or kidney cancer.

This clone has only a few counts. The rearrangement links TRBV4-1 to TRBJ2-1, with 10 positions matching TRBD2. The CDR3 runs 17 residues. CDR1 and CDR2 (germline): MGHRA, YSYEKL. V shed 0 bases and J 3 bases; nucleotides not matched to a gene: 5. CDR3 sequence reads: CASSQDPPSGSYNEQFF. CDR3 nucleotides: TGCGCCAGCAGCCAAGATCCTCCTAGCGGGAGCTACAATGAGCAGTTCTTC.

Here the CDR3 reads CASSPRSSYNSPLHF. The CDR3, as DNA: TGTGCCAGCAGTCCGAGGAGCTCCTATAATTCACCCCTCCACTTT. The rearrangement uses TRBV28 and TRBJ1-6; no clear D gene. Per germline, CDR1 MDHEN and CDR2 SYDVKM. The V and J ends lost 5 bases and 0 bases respectively, with 8 bases between them. The CDR3 totals 15 residues.

This rearrangement joins TRBV6-5 to TRBJ2-5; no clear D. The germline CDR1 and CDR2 sequences are MNHEY and SVGAGI. The length of the CDR3 is 14 residues. Trimming pared 6 bases from V and 4 bases from J, leaving 15 bases between. CDR3 bases: TGTGCCAGCAGGGGCCTACCGAAGGGAGAGACCCAGTACTTC. This gives the protein CASRGLPKGETQYF.

The gene calls are TRBV7-6 and TRBJ2-3; tentative D call: TRBD2 (6 bases). CDR1 and CDR2 (germline): SGHVS, FNYEAQ. This CDR3 region has 15 residues. Trimming shortened V by 4 bases and J by 6 bases, and 17 bases separated the two germline ends. The CDR3 DNA sequence: TGTGCCAGCAGCTCGGGACTCCGGGGGAGCGATACGCAGTATTTT. Residues: CASSSGLRGSDTQYF.

The CDR3 region is CASSLLAGTYEQYF. In DNA, the CDR3 is TGTGCCAGCAGTCTCCTCGCAGGAACCTACGAGCAGTACTTC. V gene TRBV27 combines with J gene TRBJ2-7; D gene uncertain. Per the germline V gene, CDR1 is MNHEY and CDR2 is SMNVEV (reference sequence). This CDR3 is built from 14 residues. The V gene lost 5 bases and the J gene lost 2 bases, with 13 bases spanning the gap.

This clone was seen a few times. V usage is TRBV6-1 and J usage is TRBJ2-1, with 11 nucleotides matching TRBD2. The J segment lost 2 bases and the V segment lost 3 bases, leaving 3 bases of the junction unmatched. The CDR3 sequence is 16 residues long. Germline V gives CDR1 MNHNS, CDR2 SASEGT. The CDR3, as DNA: TGTGCCAGCAGTGACCCGGGACTAGCGGCCTACAATGAGCAGTTCTTC. It yields the protein CASSDPGLAAYNEQFF.

The chain links TRBV11-3 to TRBJ2-1; D uncertain. This CDR3 has 13 residues. Trimming removed 1 base at V and 15 bases at J, with 16 bases between. Per the germline V gene, CDR1 is SGHNT and CDR2 is YENEEA. The CDR3, as DNA: TGTGCCAGCAGCTTAGCGGGCAGTAGGGCGCCGTTCTTC. Its protein is CASSLAGSRAPFF.

The chain is built from TRBV9 and TRBJ2-5; TRBD1 or TRBD2 may be the D gene (5 bases each). CDR3 length: 16 residues. The germline gives CDR1 SGDLS, CDR2 YYNGEE. Trimming removed 2 bases at V and 5 bases at J, with 19 bases between. CDR3 nucleotides: TGTGCCAGCAGCGTCCGCAGGGACGGGGTGTACGAGACCCAGTACTTC. Protein: CASSVRRDGVYETQYF.